This T cell receptor (beta chain) was sequenced in a study of regulatory T cells in long-lasting Graves disease (dated by TCRdb to the early 2020s). Describing the broader study: In the newly diagnosed Graves' disease group, patients had been taking antithyroid drugs for less than 3 months. A total of roughly 35 samples underwent TCR sequencing, from roughly 13 patients with persistent Graves' disease and roughly 20 patients with newly diagnosed Graves' disease. The study was registered as a clinical trial and conducted in China. Persistent Graves' disease patients were compared with newly diagnosed Graves' disease patients by peripheral blood TCR sequencing and RNA sequencing.

Reading the germline V gene gives CDR1 KGHSH and CDR2 LQKENI. V is reduced by 0 bases and J by 1 base, leaving a spacing of 9 bases between them. Spanning cysteine to phenylalanine, the CDR3 consists of 15 amino acids. Only CDR3 DNA is held: 45 bases, read in frame from base 1. The time point label of this sample denotes: newly diagnosed GD, antithyroid drugs for less than 3 months. RNA was extracted from PBMCs in TRIzol for both TCR sequencing and RNA sequencing. The diagnosis of Graves' disease was made according to American Thyroid Association guidelines. Recruitment of patients was carried out at an endocrinology department in Xi'an, China. Each patient gave around 9 milliliters of peripheral blood, collected in an EDTA anticoagulant tube. Ficoll Paque Plus density gradient separation was used to isolate PBMCs, and no further T cell sorting was performed. RNA quality was checked with an Agilent 2100 Bioanalyzer and agarose gel, and concentration with a NanoDrop 2000.

Overall study outcomes, separate from this receptor: Persistent Graves' disease patients showed lower TCR Shannon entropy and fewer highly expanded clones than newly diagnosed patients, suggesting clonal expansion. Patients with persistent disease shared more public clonotypes (under 3,000) than newly diagnosed patients did (966). The study examined only peripheral blood because the primary lesion, thyroid tissue, could not be accessed. TRBV28, TRBJ1-2 and TRBJ2-5 were preferentially used in persistent disease, while TRBV20-1 and TRBJ2-1 were favored in newly diagnosed disease. Sequencing and analysis were restricted to the TCR beta chain. The authors noted that the small sample size was a limitation that may lower accuracy.

Regarding this clonotype: Its specific antigen is unknown. No much larger clone is present one base from it, and per-base qualities are unavailable.

Preparation of the library involved multiplex PCR. Sequencing was performed on an Illumina HiSeq 4000. iRepertoire HTBI primers and Arm-PCR amplification of CDR3 regions were used to construct TCR beta libraries. PCR products were gel purified before sequencing. The original pipeline was this. Across samples, 62 TRBV and roughly 15 TRBJ segments were identified and used for gene usage analysis of CDR3 amino acid clonotypes. COPE and FqMerger were used to merge the filtered high-quality paired reads into contigs. BLAST was used to align contigs to the IMGT TRBV, TRBD and TRBJ reference genes, and CDR3 was defined following IMGT. Highly expanded clones were defined as clonotypes with a frequency above 0.1%. Shannon entropy was used to measure repertoire diversity, and the Gini coefficient was used to measure V-J evenness. A clonotype was considered public if more than one individual shared it. The public reads were reprocessed in TCRdb via fastp at Q25 and MiXCR, keeping in-frame beta chains. Rows are combined by CDR3 protein, so each entry shows the most common genes and DNA. These V and J calls rely on TCRdb rather than the paper's analysis. The sample data list about 560,000 distinct CDR3 sequences, and 15% to 20% of these were observed just once. Around 13% of the sample is in the top ten clones.

The data also belong to a second study, concerning T cells in Graves' hyperthyroidism and ophthalmopathy. The second study's authors report: Stable Graves' hyperthyroidism was defined as the absence of progression to ophthalmopathy over 18 months of follow-up. Hyperthyroidism patients were aged 18 to 65 years and newly diagnosed, with disease duration of less than 2 months. Any patient with an uncontrolled infection, another autoimmune disease, pregnancy or lactation was excluded. Clinical symptoms, serum thyroxine and TRAb, thyroid ultrasound, and orbital computed tomography formed the basis for the diagnoses. A first-round RT-PCR of the TCR CDR3 used the HTBI primer set with the Qiagen OneStep RT-PCR kit. Most expanded thyroid clonotypes (frequency above 0.001) were also detected in blood, suggesting blood repertoires may reflect thyroid immune responses. A model built on a 13 V-J signature distinguished ophthalmopathy from stable hyperthyroidism, reaching about 89% sensitivity and 81.08% specificity in cross-validation and 80%/75% in testing. In validation, progression to ophthalmopathy was predicted by the model with around 71% sensitivity and 72% to 80% specificity, a median of roughly six months before onset. To identify distinguishing TCR V-J signatures, a discovery cohort of about 100 patients was used, comprising some 45 with Graves' ophthalmopathy and 57 with stable Graves' hyperthyroidism. Prospective prediction of ophthalmopathy was tested in an independent validation cohort consisting of some 19 hyperthyroidism patients and around 16 patients who later progressed to ophthalmopathy. The 75 to 100 discovery patients were randomly split 7:3 into training and test sets. In addition, the study compared T-cell repertoires in thyroid tissue and in blood from roughly six Graves' hyperthyroidism patients. Once sampling was done, hyperthyroidism patients were given methimazole at a starting dose of 30 mg daily, whereas ophthalmopathy patients were given high-dose intravenous methylprednisolone. Libraries were constructed in a second round of multiplex PCR, after which size selection and purification were performed. The libraries were sequenced on an Illumina HiSeq2000 using paired-end 100 bp reads. SOAPnuke was used to process the raw data, removing reads that contained adapters or uncalled bases, had a mean Phred below 15, or lacked an exact match to the constant primer or identifier. COPE v1.2.5 was used to merge the high-quality paired reads, and each unique nucleotide sequence was defined as a clonotype. MiTCR v1.1 was used to align the clonotypes against IMGT TRBV, TRBD and TRBJ reference segments. Analysis was restricted to V-J combinations with a frequency above 0.0001, which covered 98% to 99.2% of repertoires. The TCS score was defined as F50 (clonal expansion) divided by E x V (chaos), with BLOSUM62-based TCRdist calculated between CDR3 peptides within each V-J. Welch's t-statistics and random forest reduced some 510 V-J features to fewer than 15, which were used in a naive Bayes classifier (R e1071). No statistical method was used to fix the sample size in advance, and group allocation was not hidden from the investigators. The paper describes TCR Vbeta CDR3 sequencing of more than 120 peripheral blood samples, made up of 43 ophthalmopathy patients, around 73 hyperthyroidism patients and 17 progressor patients.

This clonotype was sampled from a man aged 18 to 29 with Graves disease. Donor details come from another sample of the same person, matched by shared clones. The sequence is built from TRBV18 and TRBJ1-1; no D gene can be assigned with confidence. Here the sequenced sample was peripheral blood mononuclear cells (PBMCs), taken at new diagnosis, from a patient treated with antithyroid drugs. This receptor has the CDR3 CASSPPMGENTEAFF. The nucleotide sequence reads as follows: TGTGCCAGCTCACCACCGATGGGAGAGAACACTGAAGCTTTCTTT.